This TCR beta chain was recovered during a study of T cell clonotyping in hematopoietic cell transplantation. Study results and limitations: CD4 and CD8 repertoire contributions could not be separated without sorting. Broader posttransplant TCR repertoire diversity was predicted by graft donor and pretransplant recipient Inverse Simpson Index values.

Clones were sequenced by immunoSEQ multiplex PCR, and TCRdb holds only the in-frame ones, with some missing. The sample lists over 5,000 clones, roughly two thirds occurring once. In regard to this clone: Antigen specificity is unknown.

This CDR3 spans 11 amino acids. Germline V lookup: CDR1 WSHSY, CDR2 SAAADI. The V end was cut by 5 bases, the J end by 3 bases, with 2 bases between. This sequence was found in a female patient aged 50-59 years who had an allogeneic stem cell transplant, so the T cells may come from the graft donor. Some clones in this sample may be carry-over from other donors' samples. The chain joins TRBV10-2 to TRBJ1-3, with unresolved D. Sequenced here: PBMCs, sampled 100 days after allogeneic stem cell transplant. The CDR3 loop reads CASSYGNTIYF. The CDR3 DNA reads as TGCGCCAGCAGTTATGGAAACACCATATATTTT.